This TCR beta chain was captured in a study of blood T cell repertoires in COVID-19. Method: immunoSEQ multiplex PCR; TCRdb's copy keeps in-frame clones and lacks some. The data show under 100,000 clones, around 90% seen once. V was trimmed by 2 bases and J by 3 bases, leaving 9 bases between them. The CDR3 is 14 residues long. Germline values: CDR1 SEHNR, CDR2 FQNEAQ (reference sequence). The chain employs TRBV7-9 and TRBJ2-3, with D possibly TRBD1 on 6 matching bases. The sample was peripheral blood. The receptor was isolated from a woman in her seventies with acute or convalescent COVID-19. The CDR3 here is CASSLMGQTDTQYF. CDR3 nucleotides: TGTGCCAGCAGCTTAATGGGACAAACAGATACGCAGTATTTT. The variable domain in full, with the rest retrieved from reference TRBV7-9 and TRBJ2-3, is DTGVSQNPRHKITKRGQNVTFRCDPISEHNRLYWYRQTLGQGPEFLTYFQNEAQLEKSRLLSDRFSAERPKGSFSTLEIQRTEQGDSAMYLCASSLMGQTDTQYFGPGTRLTVL.